This T cell receptor (beta chain) was sequenced in a study of blood T cell repertoires in COVID-19. Study-level information: In each case, the material was cDNA or gDNA derived from T cells, B-cell-depleted T cells, or PBMCs.

In the source study's methods: It was from reference gene primer amplification that nucleated cell counts were estimated. Produced via immunoSEQ multiplex PCR; TCRdb's table is partial and in-frame only. V and J calls and clone size are copied from that table; D and trimming were computed from the DNA. The data hold 450,000 or so clones, with roughly 91% observed a single time. Ages ranged from about 18 to 89 years, with residence in around 24 US areas. Donors in Cohort 3 who had recovered were those with two negative PCRs, healthcare professional clearance, or resolution of their symptoms. Material: PBMCs or T cells enriched from blood (not recorded which). This clonotype originated in a man aged 18-30 years who had recovered from COVID-19.

CDR3 region: CSFHRAGADYGYTF. The CDR3 bases are TGCAGCTTTCACCGGGCAGGGGCCGACTATGGCTACACCTTC. This sequence joins TRBV29-1 and TRBJ1-2, with D possibly being TRBD1 (6 bases). Looked up from germline, CDR1 is SQVTM and CDR2 is ANQGSEA. The CDR3 runs to 14 residues. V was cut by 8 bases and J by 3 bases, with 19 bases left in between.